This TCR beta chain was found in a study of T cell responses to AZD1222 COVID-19 vaccine. V was pared by 4 bases and J by 7 bases, with 15 bases between. Germline loops: CDR1 KGHDR, CDR2 SFDVKD. The CDR3 extends over 15 amino acids. Profiled with immunoSEQ multiplex PCR; TCRdb holds only in-frame clones, not every one. In the table there are approximately 150,000 clones, approximately 92% of which are singletons. This clonotype was sampled from an adult in good health. Sequenced here: peripheral blood, sampled on day 0 of AZD1222 vaccination. The chain employs TRBV24-1 and TRBJ2-2, with D tentatively TRBD2 (6 bases). CDR3 bases: TGTGCCACCAGTGACCCCGGGCGGGGAGGCGGGGAGCTGTTTTTT. It specifies CATSDPGRGGGELFF.